These T cell receptor beta chains were read from a single sample in a study of cytomegalovirus exposure and HLA in healthy donors. Only in-frame clones appear in the TCRdb table, and some are missing; sequencing was by immunoSEQ multiplex PCR. The sample has under 300,000 clones; roughly 89% are singletons. Input material: PBMCs. Receptors originate from a man aged 35 to 55 in good health and CMV-seropositive. Both conserved end residues are part of each CDR3. Each record gives: J gene, D gene, V gene, clone size, CDR3 DNA, CDR3 protein. The D gene is left open where the match is weak. Rows may omit the clone size; those that give it use once, few, many or a size class.

TRBJ1-5 - TRBV5-1 once TGCGCCAGCAGCTTGGGGCAGGGATTCAATCAGCCCCAGCATTTT CASSLGQGFNQPQHF
TRBJ1-2 - TRBV6-6 - TGTGCCAGCAGCCCTCCGGGGGTGGGATATGGCTACACCTTC CASSPPGVGYGYTF
TRBJ2-1 TRBD2 TRBV19 - TGTGCCAGTAGCCTTAGCGGGAGGTACAATGAGCAGTTCTTC CASSLSGRYNEQFF
TRBJ1-5 TRBD1 TRBV19 - TGTGCCACTGGACAGGGCCCCGATCAGCCCCAGCATTTT CATGQGPDQPQHF
TRBJ2-7 TRBD2 TRBV11-1 - TGTGCCAGCAGCTTATGGACTAGCGGGAGTGGGTCCGAGCAGTACTTC CASSLWTSGSGSEQYF
TRBJ1-2 - TRBV19 - TGTGCCACCGGGAAGGGTGACAACTATGGCTACACCTTC CATGKGDNYGYTF
TRBJ2-2 TRBD2 TRBV9 - TGTGCCAGCAGCGTAGCGGGGGGGACTAGCGGAGTGTACCCCGGGGAGCTGTTTTTT CASSVAGGTSGVYPGELFF
TRBJ2-1 - TRBV6-6 - TGTGCCAGCAGAACCGCCAGCTCCTACAATGAGCAGTTCTTC CASRTASSYNEQFF
TRBJ2-3 TRBD2 TRBV27 - TGTGCCAGCAGTTTGGTCCGGGAGGTCACAGATACGCAGTATTTT CASSLVREVTDTQYF
TRBJ2-7 TRBD2 TRBV5-1 - TGCGCCAGCAGCTTAAGAGAGCGGGAGGGGACCTACGAGCAGTACTTC CASSLREREGTYEQYF
TRBJ2-3 TRBD1 TRBV7-3 - TGTGCCAGCAGCCCTTGGGGACAGGGGGGCACAGATACGCAGTATTTT CASSPWGQGGTDTQYF
TRBJ2-5 - TRBV6-1 - TGTGCCAGCAGACCTGACATTGCTGGAGAGACCCAGTACTTC CASRPDIAGETQYF
TRBJ2-1 - TRBV19 - TGTGCCAGTAGTTCCCAATTCAGATTACCCTACAATGAGCAGTTCTTC CASSSQFRLPYNEQFF
TRBJ2-3 TRBD2 TRBV2 once TGTGCCAGCAGTGGGGGACTAGTCCCAGATACGCAGTATTTT CASSGGLVPDTQYF
TRBJ1-1 - TRBV28 - TGTGCCAGCAGTCCGAGCACTGAAGCTTTCTTT CASSPSTEAFF
TRBJ1-3 - TRBV7-9 - TGTGCCAGCAGCTTAGTGAGCTCTGGAAACACCATATATTTT CASSLVSSGNTIYF
TRBJ2-7 - TRBV27 - TGTGCCAGCAGTTTACGGGTGAACTCCTACGAGCAGTACTTC CASSLRVNSYEQYF
TRBJ2-7 - TRBV5-1 once TGCGCCAGCAGCTCCGGCGGCCCCTACGAGCAGTACTTC CASSSGGPYEQYF
TRBJ2-7 - TRBV7-9 - TGTGCCAGCAGCTCCCTAAACTACGAGCAGTACTTC CASSSLNYEQYF
TRBJ2-1 TRBD2 TRBV7-9 - TGTGCCAGCAGCTCCTGGACTAGCGGGAGTCCCAATGAGCAGTTCTTC CASSSWTSGSPNEQFF
TRBJ2-3 - TRBV1 - TGCACCAGCAGCCAAGATGGGCGGGAGCGTCGCACAGATACGCAGTATTTT CTSSQDGRERRTDTQYF
TRBJ1-4 TRBD1 TRBV7-6 - TGTGCCAGCACTATAGAACCGGGACAGGGTGAAAAACTGTTTTTT CASTIEPGQGEKLFF
TRBJ2-2 TRBD2 TRBV7-8 - TGTGCCAGCAGCTTCGGACTAGCTGGGACCGGGGAGCTGTTTTTT CASSFGLAGTGELFF
TRBJ2-7 TRBD1 TRBV5-1 - TGCGCCAGCAGCGGGGACAGGGGTGAGCAGTACTTC CASSGDRGEQYF
TRBJ2-1 TRBD2 TRBV2 once TGTGCCAGCAGTGGAGCGGGAGGGAAGAATGAGCAGTTCTTC CASSGAGGKNEQFF
TRBJ1-1 - TRBV18 - TGTGCCAGCTCACTCGGAGAGAACACTGAAGCTTTCTTT CASSLGENTEAFF
TRBJ2-5 - TRBV7-3 - TGTGCCAGCAGCGCCTCGGGGAGCCAAGAGACCCAGTACTTC CASSASGSQETQYF
TRBJ1-1 TRBD1 TRBV9 - TGTGCCAGCAGCGTAGAGGGCCAGGGGGCCACTGAAGCTTTCTTT CASSVEGQGATEAFF
TRBJ1-3 TRBD1 TRBV29-1 once TGCAGCTTCAGCGGACAGGGGGTTGATGGAAACACCATATATTTT CSFSGQGVDGNTIYF
TRBJ1-4 - TRBV13 - TGTGCCAGCAGCCTAGGACCCTGGGCAGCCAGAACAACTAATGAAAAACTGTTTTTT CASSLGPWAARTTNEKLFF
TRBJ2-3 - TRBV7-8 - TGTGCCAGCAGCTTACAGGGTCGAGGCGACACAGATACGCAGTATTTT CASSLQGRGDTDTQYF
TRBJ1-2 - TRBV28 once TGTGCCAGCAGTCCACGGACGGGCAGGGACTATGGCTACACCTTC CASSPRTGRDYGYTF
TRBJ2-7 - TRBV5-4 - TGTGCCAGCAGCCTGGACCTGTCTCTAGTGCAGTACTTC CASSLDLSLVQYF
TRBJ1-2 TRBD1 TRBV2 few TGTGCCAGCAGACGACAGGGAGCGAACTATGGCTACACCTTC CASRRQGANYGYTF
TRBJ2-7 - TRBV21-1 many TGTGCCAGCAGCAAAGCTCGCAGGACTACCGCCGAGCAGTACTTC CASSKARRTTAEQYF
TRBJ2-3 TRBD2 TRBV7-3 - TGTGCCAGCAGCCTGACTAGCGGGGCTCTGGATACGCAGTATTTT CASSLTSGALDTQYF
TRBJ2-3 - TRBV7-9 - TGTTCCAGCAGCTTAGGCAGGGGAGACACAGATACGCAGTATTTT CSSSLGRGDTDTQYF
TRBJ2-7 TRBD2 TRBV9 - TGTGCCAGCAGTCTTACTAGCGGCCCCTACGAGCAGTACTTC CASSLTSGPYEQYF
TRBJ2-7 - TRBV29-1 once TGCAGCGTTGAAGGACAGGAGAGCTCCTACGAGCAGTACTTC CSVEGQESSYEQYF
TRBJ2-6 TRBD1 TRBV30 - TGTGCCTGGAGTAAGGGCAGGGGGCGCTCTGGGGCCAACGTCCTGACTTTC CAWSKGRGRSGANVLTF
TRBJ2-2 TRBD2 TRBV29-1 - TGCAGCGTTGAAGGTCTAGCGGGGACGAACACCGGGGAGCTGTTTTTT CSVEGLAGTNTGELFF
TRBJ2-3 - TRBV9 - TGTGCCAGCAGCGCACAGCTTAGCACAGATACGCAGTATTTT CASSAQLSTDTQYF
TRBJ1-3 - TRBV9 - TGTGCCAGCAGCCTAAGCACCGGGACGGAGGGAGGAAACACCATATATTTT CASSLSTGTEGGNTIYF
TRBJ2-6 - TRBV9 - TGTGCCAGCAGCGTAGGGAGGCAGAGCTCTGGGGCCAACGTCCTGACTTTC CASSVGRQSSGANVLTF
TRBJ2-5 TRBD1 TRBV11-3 - TGTGCCAGCAGCTGGACAGGGCTCGGTGAGACCCAGTACTTC CASSWTGLGETQYF
TRBJ1-5 TRBD1 TRBV4-1 - TGCGCCAGCAGCCTAAAAAACGACAGGGGACGGGGTCAGCCCCAGCATTTT CASSLKNDRGRGQPQHF
TRBJ2-4 TRBD1 TRBV6-5 - TGTGCCAGCAGCCAACAGGGGTTGGACATTCAGTACTTC CASSQQGLDIQYF
TRBJ1-5 - TRBV6-5 - TGTGCCAGCAGTTACAAAGGGGCCAATCAGCCCCAGCATTTT CASSYKGANQPQHF
TRBJ1-4 TRBD1 TRBV30 - TGTGCCTGGAGTTCCCCCAGGGACAGAGGAAATGAAAAACTGTTTTTT CAWSSPRDRGNEKLFF
TRBJ2-3 - TRBV27 - TGTGCCAGCAGTCGCCGGGACACAGATACGCAGTATTTT CASSRRDTDTQYF
TRBJ2-7 TRBD1 TRBV5-4 - TGTGCCAGCAGCTTGGGACAGGGGGGATACGAGCAGTACTTC CASSLGQGGYEQYF
TRBJ2-7 TRBD2 TRBV10-3 - TGTGCCATCAGTGACCTTCCTAGCGGAAAAGGGGACTACGAGCAGTACTTC CAISDLPSGKGDYEQYF
TRBJ2-1 - TRBV7-6 - TGTGCCAGCAGCCCAGGAACCCCGGACAATGAGCAGTTCTTC CASSPGTPDNEQFF
TRBJ1-1 TRBD1 TRBV19 - TGTGCCAGTACCATAGGGACAGAGAACACTGAAGCTTTCTTT CASTIGTENTEAFF
TRBJ1-1 - TRBV18 - TGTGCCAGCTCACCACCGGGGGGTCGGGCTTTCTTT CASSPPGGRAFF